These 24 T cell receptor beta chains were sequenced from one sample in a study of identical twins. TCRdb re-called the 5' RACE reads through MiXCR, storing one row per CDR3 protein. The data show 640,000 or so distinct CDR3 sequences, approximately 6.1% seen once. The sequenced sample was naive T cells sorted from blood. The origin of the receptors is a man between 18 and 29 years old in good health.

The CDR3 region has the DNA TGTGCCAGCAGTTTTCGCAGGATACTAACGGGACATCAGCCCCAGCATTTT. It is translated as CASSFRRILTGHQPQHF. The V call is TRBV28, the J call TRBJ1-5, with a possible D match to TRBD1 (5 bases). Trimming removed 3 bases at V and 5 bases at J, with 20 bases between. CDR3 length: 17 residues. CDR1 and CDR2 (germline): MDHEN, SYDVKM.

Only a few counts were recorded for this clonotype. V gene TRBV6-1 combines with J gene TRBJ2-1, with a possible D match to TRBD2 (7 bases). This CDR3 has 14 residues. The V end lost 5 bases, the J end lost 7 bases, and 15 bases lay between the germline ends. Germline values: CDR1 MNHNS, CDR2 SASEGT. CDR3 loop: CASSRTVGRNEQFF. CDR3 bases: TGTGCCAGCAGTAGGACAGTCGGGAGGAATGAGCAGTTCTTC.

Ten or more counts support this clonotype. CDR3 DNA: TGCAGCGCCGCATGGGAAAGAACAGATACGCAGTATTTT. It specifies CSAAWERTDTQYF. The genes are TRBV29-1 and TRBJ2-3; D is unclear. The CDR3 covers 13 residues. V was shortened by 7 bases and J by 3 bases, with 14 bases between the two germline ends. Per the germline V gene, CDR1 is SQVTM and CDR2 is ANQGSEA.

This clonotype has ten or more counts. This chain joins TRBV4-1 and TRBJ2-2; no firm D call. Germline lookup yields CDR1 MGHRA and CDR2 YSYEKL. V was pared by 3 bases and J by 0 bases, with 11 bases between. This CDR3 is built from 16 residues. The CDR3 sequence: CASSQYSVANTGELFF. CDR3 DNA: TGCGCCAGCAGCCAGTACAGCGTCGCGAACACCGGGGAGCTGTTTTTT.

This clonotype has more than one count but fewer than ten. This chain uses TRBV29-1 with TRBJ2-7, with D hard to call. CDR3 length: 12 residues. The germline V gene has CDR1 SQVTM and CDR2 ANQGSEA. V shed 4 bases and J shed 2 bases, with 9 bases lying between them. The CDR3 nucleotides are TGCAGCGTTGTATACGGAACCTACGAGCAGTACTTC. It specifies CSVVYGTYEQYF.

The chain links TRBV7-6 to TRBJ1-3; 8 bases align to TRBD1. CDR1 SGHVS and CDR2 FNYEAQ come from the germline V gene. The CDR3 has 16 residues. V was pared by 5 bases and J by 0 bases, with 6 bases of the junction left unmatched. The CDR3 region is CASSPGQASSGNTIYF. The DNA of the CDR3 is TGTGCCAGCAGCCCGGGACAGGCTAGCTCTGGAAACACCATATATTTT.

The chain is built from TRBV6-5 and TRBJ2-6; D remains unclear. CDR1 is MNHEY, CDR2 SVGAGI, per germline. The V end lost 0 bases, the J end lost 0 bases, and 6 bases lay between the germline ends. The CDR3 consists of 16 residues. As DNA, the CDR3 is TGTGCCAGCAGTTACTCGGTTAGCTCTGGGGCCAACGTCCTGACTTTC. This gives the protein CASSYSVSSGANVLTF.

In this sample, this clonotype turned up a few times. This chain joins TRBV6-2 or TRBV6-3 and TRBJ2-2; 13 bases align to TRBD2. This CDR3 contains 17 residues. Germline values: CDR1 MNHEY, CDR2 SVGEGT. V trimming: 5 bases; J trimming: 4 bases; junction bases outside the gene matches: 7. The DNA for the CDR3 is TGTGCCAGCAGTCACACTAGCGGGAGGGCCGGCACCGGGGAGCTGTTTTTT. Its protein product is CASSHTSGRAGTGELFF.

This clonotype was counted at least ten times. The gene calls are TRBV7-8 and TRBJ2-7; 9 bases fit TRBD1. Looked up from germline, CDR1 is SGHVS and CDR2 is FQNEAQ. The CDR3 contains 13 residues. After removal of 6 bases from V and 7 bases from J, the junction contained 7 bases not matched to a gene. The CDR3 here is CASSRDRAWEQYV. The CDR3 region has the DNA TGTGCCAGCAGTCGGGACAGGGCCTGGGAGCAGTACGTC.

This clonotype was found many times. The chain is built from TRBV5-6 and TRBJ2-1; D is uncertain. The germline gives CDR1 SGHDT, CDR2 YYEEEE. CDR3 length equals 13 residues. The ends were cut back, 0 bases at V and 10 bases at J, with 11 bases in the middle. The CDR3 region has the DNA TGTGCCAGCAGCTTGGCCTTGGGTAAGGAGCAGTTCTTC. Protein: CASSLALGKEQFF.

The chain carries TRBV6-2 or TRBV6-3 and TRBJ2-7; no reliable D call. Germline assignment: CDR1 MNHEY and CDR2 SVGEGT. V was pared by 2 bases and J by 2 bases, with 4 bases between. The CDR3 covers 12 residues. CDR3 amino acids: CASSYGTYEQYF. The CDR3 DNA is TGTGCCAGCAGTTACGGGACCTACGAGCAGTACTTC.

This sequence joins TRBV5-1 and TRBJ1-2, with 10 bases aligning to TRBD1. CDR1 is SGHRS and CDR2 is YFSETQ in the germline V gene. With V trimmed by 4 bases and J by 0 bases, 3 bases remained unmatched. This CDR3 contains 15 residues. The CDR3 DNA reads TGCGCCAGCAGCGGGACAGGGGTGACTAACTATGGCTACACCTTC. As protein: CASSGTGVTNYGYTF.

Ten or more counts support this clonotype. The chain links TRBV6-1 to TRBJ1-5; D might be TRBD1 (5 bases). This CDR3 has 13 residues. CDR1 and CDR2 (germline): MNHNS, SASEGT. With 4 bases removed from V and 5 bases from J, the gap between germline ends came to 9 bases. CDR3 DNA: TGTGCCAGCAGTGTTGGGGGATATCAGCCCCAGCATTTT. This encodes CASSVGGYQPQHF.

The chain combines TRBV7-8 with TRBJ2-7; 8 bases map to TRBD1. CDR1 and CDR2 (germline): SGHVS, FQNEAQ. The CDR3 totals 16 residues. V trimming: 7 bases; J trimming: 3 bases; junction bases outside the gene matches: 14. Written as DNA, the CDR3 is TGTGCCAGCACCCCAAGAGGACAGGGTCTTAGCTACGAGCAGTACTTC. Its translation is CASTPRGQGLSYEQYF.

This clonotype has more than one count but fewer than ten. This chain uses TRBV7-3 with TRBJ2-3; D unresolved. V lost 5 bases and J lost 0, with 12 bases in between. CDR1 SGHTA and CDR2 FQGTGA come from the germline V gene. The CDR3 runs 15 residues. CDR3 sequence reads: CASSPSPYSTDTQYF. The CDR3, as DNA: TGTGCCAGCAGCCCATCTCCATATAGCACAGATACGCAGTATTTT. The entire variable domain, with the rest obtained from reference TRBV7-3 and TRBJ2-3, is as follows: GAGVSQTPSNKVTEKGKYVELRCDPISGHTALYWYRQSLGQGPEFLIYFQGTGAADDSGLPNDRFFAVRPEGSVSTLKIQRTERGDSAVYLCASSPSPYSTDTQYFGPGTRLTVL.

This clonotype was found many times. The J gene is TRBJ1-4, the V gene TRBV20-1, with TRBD1 as a possible D gene (6 bases). This CDR3 has 14 amino acids. Germline V gene data show CDR1 as DFQATT and CDR2 as SNEGSKA (reference sequence). V shed 5 bases and J shed 0 bases, with 10 bases lying between them. The CDR3 DNA reads TGCAGTGCTCACAGGGAAGCAACTAATGAAAAACTGTTTTTT. Protein sequence: CSAHREATNEKLFF.

This clonotype was seen at least ten times. This chain joins TRBV10-3 and TRBJ1-1; no reliable D call. Germline CDR1 reads ENHRY; CDR2 reads SYGVKD. The length of the CDR3 is 13 residues. Trimming stripped 0 bases from V and 2 bases from J, with 4 bases between. CDR3 DNA sequence: TGTGCCATCAGTGAGTCCGCCAACACTGAAGCTTTCTTT. Translation: CAISESANTEAFF.

Comments on this clonotype: A much larger clone lies one base from this, so it may be a read error. In this CDR3 the conserved last residue, phenylalanine or tryptophan, is missing, so a read error is likely. The chain recombines TRBV11-2 with TRBJ2-1, with a tentative D call TRBD2 (5 bases). Germline values: CDR1 SGHAT, CDR2 FQNNGV. The V and J ends lost 3 bases and 11 bases respectively, with 8 bases between them. This CDR3 is 11 amino acids long. CDR3 sequence reads: CASSFTGKQFL. The DNA of the CDR3 is TGTGCCAGCAGCTTCACGGGAAAGCAGTTCTTA.

This clonotype was recorded a few times. The chain has TRBV4-3 and TRBJ1-3; D might be TRBD1 (5 bases). CDR1 LGHNA and CDR2 YSLEER come from the germline V gene. This CDR3 has 16 amino acids. Trimming took off 0 bases at V and 2 bases at J, with 11 bases between the two ends. The DNA for the CDR3 is TGCGCCAGCAGCCAAGAAGCAGGGTTTACTGGAAACACCATATATTTT. Translating it yields CASSQEAGFTGNTIYF.

This clonotype was picked up many times. This sequence joins TRBV7-2 and TRBJ2-4, with 8 nucleotides matching TRBD1. Trimming removed 5 bases from V and 7 bases from J; junction bases left unmatched: 7. The CDR3 loop spans 14 amino acids. Germline V gives CDR1 SGHTA, CDR2 FQGNSA. This chain's CDR3 is CASSPRTGTNIQYF. The CDR3 region has the DNA TGTGCCAGCAGCCCCCGGACAGGGACCAACATTCAGTACTTC.

The V gene is TRBV11-1, the J gene TRBJ2-2; 9 nucleotides align to TRBD2. The CDR3 runs to 20 residues. Trimming took 8 bases from V and 2 from J; bases not matched to a gene: 21. Germline CDR1 and CDR2: SGHAT and FQDESV (reference sequence). The CDR3 bases are TGTGCCAGCTACCCCGTCCCTAGCGGGAAAGAGGTGTACAACACCGGGGAGCTGTTTTTT. Its protein product is CASYPVPSGKEVYNTGELFF. Full variable domain (rest looked up from reference TRBV11-1 and TRBJ2-2): EAEVAQSPRYKITEKSQAVAFWCDPISGHATLYWYRQILGQGPELLVQFQDESVVDDSQLPKDRFSAERLKGVDSTLKIQPAELGDSAMYLCASYPVPSGKEVYNTGELFFGEGSRLTVL.

The chain recombines TRBV11-2 with TRBJ1-3, with 8 positions matching TRBD1. The CDR3 runs 16 residues. V was pared by 7 bases and J by 0 bases, with 8 bases of the junction left unmatched. Germline CDR1 SGHAT, CDR2 FQNNGV. The CDR3 DNA is TGTGCCAGCACCTCAGGGGGCTCCTACTCTGGAAACACCATATATTTT. It specifies CASTSGGSYSGNTIYF.

The sample holds many counts of this clonotype. V usage is TRBV6-5 and J usage is TRBJ2-7; D may be TRBD1 or TRBD2 (5 bases each). This CDR3 is built from 14 residues. The germline V gene has CDR1 MNHEY and CDR2 SVGAGI. Trimming cost V 4 bases and J 7 bases, with 17 bases left between them. CDR3 sequence (DNA): TGTGCCAGCAGTTTCACTGCCGGGACCAAGGAGCAGTACTTC. Protein: CASSFTAGTKEQYF.

Points on this clonotype: It may be a read error: a sequence one base away is much more abundant. The DNA is left out, because the CDR3 cannot be placed on it with certainty; the CDR3 is given as TCRdb lists it. The chain recombines TRBV29-1 with TRBJ2-1; TRBD2, the table's D call, lacks a check against the DNA. Germline CDR1 and CDR2: SQVTM and ANQGSEA. The CDR3 length is 13 residues, termini included. CDR3 region: CSVGTGSYNEQSF.